This T cell receptor beta chain emerged from a study of T cells in Graves' hyperthyroidism and ophthalmopathy. Germline values: CDR1 LGHDT, CDR2 YNNKEL (reference sequence). The V end was cut by 1 base, the J end by 1 base, with 11 bases between. The CDR3 length is 15 residues. Researchers took RNA transcripts and amplified the TCR beta CDR3 regions from them. During a first-round RT-PCR of the TCR CDR3, the HTBI primer set was used. MiXCR was run by TCRdb on the multiplex PCR reads, yielding one entry per CDR3 protein. The data contain more than 300,000 distinct CDR3 sequences, approximately 15% of them singletons.

Material: blood. This chain connects TRBV3-1 to TRBJ2-7; the D is unclear. The clonotype originates from a woman aged 55-70 years with Graves' hyperthyroidism. CDR3 DNA: TGTGCCAGCAGCCAAGGAATAGTGGGGTCCTACGAGCAGTACTTC. It translates to CASSQGIVGSYEQYF.